This TCR beta chain is from a study of patients and donors after allogeneic stem cell transplantation. A single record per CDR3 protein comes from TCRdb applying MiXCR to the RT-PCR reads. The sample consists of about 6,500 distinct CDR3 sequences, roughly 13% of them appearing once. The V gene lost 4 bases and the J gene lost 5 bases, with 18 bases spanning the gap. CDR1 and CDR2 from the germline V gene are SEHNR and FQNEAQ (reference sequence). This CDR3 is 15 amino acids long. This chain links TRBV7-9 with TRBJ2-7; D may match TRBD1 or TRBD2 (5 bases each). Sequencing used blood, either unsorted or a sorted T cell fraction (not recorded which). The sequence was obtained from a human donor who was either an allogeneic HSCT recipient or a stem cell or donor lymphocyte infusion donor (not recorded which). It is not recorded whose cells these are; they may come from a transplant donor. The CDR3 sequence is CASSSVHNRGDEQYF. The CDR3 coding sequence is TGTGCCAGCAGCTCCGTCCATAACCGAGGGGACGAGCAGTACTTC. The complete variable domain, with remaining parts taken from reference TRBV7-9 and TRBJ2-7, reads DTGVSQNPRHKITKRGQNVTFRCDPISEHNRLYWYRQTLGQGPEFLTYFQNEAQLEKSRLLSDRFSAERPKGSFSTLEIQRTEQGDSAMYLCASSSVHNRGDEQYFGPGTRLTVT.